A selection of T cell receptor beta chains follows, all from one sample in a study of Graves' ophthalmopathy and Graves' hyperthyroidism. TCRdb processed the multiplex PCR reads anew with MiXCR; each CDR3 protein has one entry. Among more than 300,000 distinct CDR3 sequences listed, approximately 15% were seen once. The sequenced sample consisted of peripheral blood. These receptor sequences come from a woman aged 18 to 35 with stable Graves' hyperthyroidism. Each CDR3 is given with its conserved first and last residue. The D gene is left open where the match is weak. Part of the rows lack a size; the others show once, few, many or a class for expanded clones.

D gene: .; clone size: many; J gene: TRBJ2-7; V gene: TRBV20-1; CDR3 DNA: TGCAGTGCTAGAGATTGGGACGAGCAGTACTTC; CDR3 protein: CSARDWDEQYF
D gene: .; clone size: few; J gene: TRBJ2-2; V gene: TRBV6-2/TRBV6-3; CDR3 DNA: TGTGCCAGCAGTGTCCCCGGTGGGGTCATTGCCGGGGAGCTGTTTTTT; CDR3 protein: CASSVPGGVIAGELFF
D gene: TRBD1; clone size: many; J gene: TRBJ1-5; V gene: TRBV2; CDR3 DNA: TGTGCCAGCAGTTGGACAGGGGGTCGCAATCAGCCCCAGCATTTT; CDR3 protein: CASSWTGGRNQPQHF
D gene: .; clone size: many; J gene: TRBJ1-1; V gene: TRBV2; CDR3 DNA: TGTGCCAGCAGGACTCCTATGAACACTGAAGCTTTCTTT; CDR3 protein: CASRTPMNTEAFF
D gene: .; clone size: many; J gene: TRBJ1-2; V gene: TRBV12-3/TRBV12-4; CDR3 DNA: TGTGCCAGCAGTTTTGGGGTTTATGGCTACACCTTC; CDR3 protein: CASSFGVYGYTF
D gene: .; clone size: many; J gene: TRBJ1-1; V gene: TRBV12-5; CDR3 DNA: TGTGCTAGTGGTTTGGGACAGAAGAACACTGAAGCTTTCTTT; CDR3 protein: CASGLGQKNTEAFF
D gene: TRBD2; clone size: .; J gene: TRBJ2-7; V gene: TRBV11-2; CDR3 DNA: TGTGCCAGCAGCTTAGTTTCGGGGGGGGACTTCTACGAGCAGTACTTC; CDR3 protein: CASSLVSGGDFYEQYF
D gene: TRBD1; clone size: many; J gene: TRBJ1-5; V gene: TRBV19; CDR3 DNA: TGTGCCAGTAGGAACTATGGGACAGCTAGCAATCAGCCCCAGCATTTT; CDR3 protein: CASRNYGTASNQPQHF
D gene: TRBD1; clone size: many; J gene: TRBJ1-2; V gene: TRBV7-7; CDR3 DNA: TGTGCTAGCAGCAGATACAGCAGGGGGCGCGTAAGCTATGGCTACACCTTC; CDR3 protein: CASSRYSRGRVSYGYTF
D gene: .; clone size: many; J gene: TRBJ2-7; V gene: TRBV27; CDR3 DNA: TGTGCCAGCAGTTTAGGGCCGGGCCCCTACGAGCAGTACTTC; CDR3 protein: CASSLGPGPYEQYF
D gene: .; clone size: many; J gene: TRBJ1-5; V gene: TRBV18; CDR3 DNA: TGTGCCAGCTCACCGGTCGGGGTCCCCAATCAGCCCCAGCATTTT; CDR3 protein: CASSPVGVPNQPQHF
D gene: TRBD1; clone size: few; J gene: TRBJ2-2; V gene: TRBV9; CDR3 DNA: TGTGCCAGCAGCGTACTACAGGGGGCCCTTACCGGGGAGCTGTTTTTT; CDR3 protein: CASSVLQGALTGELFF
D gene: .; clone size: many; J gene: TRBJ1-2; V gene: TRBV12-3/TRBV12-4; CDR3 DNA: TGTGCCAGCAGTTCTGTAGTGAACTATGGCTACACCTTC; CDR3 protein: CASSSVVNYGYTF
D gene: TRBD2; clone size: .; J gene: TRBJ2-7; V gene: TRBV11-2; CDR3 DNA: TGTGCCAGCAGCTTAGTTCCTAGCGGGGGGGCCGGGAGTGAGCAGTACTTC; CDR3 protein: CASSLVPSGGAGSEQYF
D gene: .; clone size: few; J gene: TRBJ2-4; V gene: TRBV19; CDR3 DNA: TGTGCCAGTGGACCCCCGGCGGGAAACATTAAGTACTTC; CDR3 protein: CASGPPAGNIKYF
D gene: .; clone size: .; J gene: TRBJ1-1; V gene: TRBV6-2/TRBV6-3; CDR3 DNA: TGTGCCAGCAGTTACTTAACACCGAACACTGAAGCTTTCTTT; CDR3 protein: CASSYLTPNTEAFF
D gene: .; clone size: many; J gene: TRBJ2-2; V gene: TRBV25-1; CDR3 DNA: TGTGCCAGCAGAGGACAGACCTACACCGGGGAGCTGTTTTTT; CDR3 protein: CASRGQTYTGELFF
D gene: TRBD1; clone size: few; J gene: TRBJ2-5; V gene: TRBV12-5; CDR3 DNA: TGTGCTGGAACAGGGGTTCTAACGGAGACCCAGTACTTC; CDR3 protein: CAGTGVLTETQYF
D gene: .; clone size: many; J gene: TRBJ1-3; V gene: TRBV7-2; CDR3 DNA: TGTGCCAGCAGCACCCGGGAGGTCTCTGGAAACACCATATATTTT; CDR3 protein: CASSTREVSGNTIYF
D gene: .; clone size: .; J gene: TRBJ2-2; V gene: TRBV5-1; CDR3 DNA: TGCGCCAGCAGCTCTCAGGGGAGTGCCGGGGAGCTGTTTTTT; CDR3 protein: CASSSQGSAGELFF
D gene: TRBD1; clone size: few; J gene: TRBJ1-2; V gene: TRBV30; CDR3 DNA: TGTGCCGGACCGACAGGGGCCGGCTATGGCTACACCTTC; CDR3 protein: CAGPTGAGYGYTF
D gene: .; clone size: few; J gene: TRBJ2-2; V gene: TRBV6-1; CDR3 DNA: TGTGCCAGCATCCGCGGGGCTCCCACCGGGGAGCTGTTTTTT; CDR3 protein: CASIRGAPTGELFF
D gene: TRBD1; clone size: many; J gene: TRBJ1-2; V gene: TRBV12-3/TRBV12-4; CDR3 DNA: TGTGCCAGCAGTCGCCGGGACAGGGGTTACGATGGCTACACCTTC; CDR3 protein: CASSRRDRGYDGYTF
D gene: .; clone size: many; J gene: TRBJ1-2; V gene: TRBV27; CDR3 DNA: TGTGCCAGCAGTCCAGAGCGTGACTATGGCTACACCTTC; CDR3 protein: CASSPERDYGYTF
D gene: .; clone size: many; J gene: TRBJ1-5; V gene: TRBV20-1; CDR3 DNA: TGCAGTGCTAGCCGGAATCAGCCCCAGCATTTT; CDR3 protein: CSASRNQPQHF
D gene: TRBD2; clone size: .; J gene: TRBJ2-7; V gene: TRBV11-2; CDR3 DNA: TGTGCCAGCAGCTTTGCGGGGGGGGACTACGAGCAGTACTTC; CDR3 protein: CASSFAGGDYEQYF
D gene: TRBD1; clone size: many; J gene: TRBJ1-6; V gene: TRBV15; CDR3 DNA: TGTGCCACCAGCAAGCGGGACAGCAAAAAATATAATTCACCCCTCCACTTT; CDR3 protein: CATSKRDSKKYNSPLHF
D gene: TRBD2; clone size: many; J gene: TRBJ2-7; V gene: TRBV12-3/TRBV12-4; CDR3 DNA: TGTGCCAGCAGTTTGACGGGGGGGCCCCGTCCTAAGTACTTC; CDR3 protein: CASSLTGGPRPKYF
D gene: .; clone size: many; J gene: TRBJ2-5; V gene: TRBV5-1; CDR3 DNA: TGCGCCAGCACCTCGTATAACTACCAAGAGACCCAGTACTTC; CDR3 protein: CASTSYNYQETQYF